This record concerns one T cell receptor beta chain sequence. Under the authors' procedure: Reference gene primer amplification yielded estimated nucleated cell counts. Using immunoSEQ multiplex PCR, the repertoire was profiled, and TCRdb retains in-frame clones only, with some absent. From that table come the V and J calls and clone size; the DNA was used to work out D and trimming. The sample contains hundreds of thousands of clones, over 75% of which appear only once. This sample was included in a study of blood T cell repertoires in COVID-19. Study at large: The origin of the acute and convalescent COVID-19 samples was the United States, Italy and Spain.

The sample taken for sequencing was peripheral blood. The sequence derives from a woman between 65 and 79 years old with COVID-19, enrolled during active disease.

Here the CDR3 reads CASGPGTENEKLFF. The CDR3 bases are TGTGCTAGTGGCCCCGGGACAGAAAATGAAAAACTGTTTTTT. The V and J genes are TRBV12-5 and TRBJ1-4; the match to TRBD1 covers 7 bases. This CDR3 spans 14 amino acids. The V gene end was trimmed by 6 bases and the J gene end by 5 bases; junction bases not matched to a gene: 6. Germline-derived CDR1 and CDR2 are LGHNT and FRNRAP.